This T cell receptor beta chain is from a study of blood T cells in healthy people across ages. General study findings and limits: Older individuals had lower TCR beta diversity per million T cells (the decline was roughly linear). There were more naive CD4+ cells and higher diversity in long-lived donors than in aged donors.

The authors ran a second PCR of about 7 to 12 cycles using a sample-barcoded 5' primer and a J-beta primer mix. Through a template-switch adaptor with 12 random nucleotides, each cDNA molecule received a tag. TCRdb independently ran MiXCR on the 5' RACE reads; one entry per CDR3 protein. The sample consists of 790,000 or so distinct CDR3 sequences, 56% of them appearing once. Worth noting for this clonotype: Antigen: not known.

CDR3 length equals 13 residues. Germline assignment: CDR1 MNHEY and CDR2 SVGAGI. Trimming removed 1 base from V and 7 bases from J, with 10 bases in between. Drawn from each donor were 9 to 10 milliliters of peripheral blood. The receptor's source is a man in his forties in good health. The sample taken for sequencing was blood. The chain recombines TRBV6-5 with TRBJ1-2; D ambiguous. Here the CDR3 reads CASSYLEGAGYTF. DNA for the CDR3: TGTGCCAGCAGTTACTTGGAGGGAGCTGGCTACACCTTC.